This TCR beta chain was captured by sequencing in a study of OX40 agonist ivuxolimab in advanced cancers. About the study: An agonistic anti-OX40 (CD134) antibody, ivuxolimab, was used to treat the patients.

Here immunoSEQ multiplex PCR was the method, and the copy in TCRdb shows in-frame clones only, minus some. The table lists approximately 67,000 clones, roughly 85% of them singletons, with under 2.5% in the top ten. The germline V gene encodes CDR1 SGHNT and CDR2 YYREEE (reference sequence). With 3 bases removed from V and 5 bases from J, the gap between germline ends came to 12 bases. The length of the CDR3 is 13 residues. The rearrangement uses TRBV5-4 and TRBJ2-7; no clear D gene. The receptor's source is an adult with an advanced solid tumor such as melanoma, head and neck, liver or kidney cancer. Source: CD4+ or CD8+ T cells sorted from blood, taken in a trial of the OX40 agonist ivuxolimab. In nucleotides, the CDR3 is TGTGCCAGCAGCTCTCCACGCAAGAACGAGCAGTACTTC. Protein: CASSSPRKNEQYF.